This T cell receptor beta chain was sequenced during a study of cytomegalovirus exposure and HLA in healthy donors. About the research overall: The roughly 130 validation repertoires, a later analysis reported, used the same platform as the 550 to 700 repertoires from the first cohort.

With respect to this clone: Its antigen is not identified.

TCRdb's table, derived via immunoSEQ multiplex PCR, lists solely in-frame clones and lacks some. The sample shows roughly 100,000 clones, 85% to 95% of them seen only once. Study-wide results and caveats: For most TCR sequences rarity was the rule, although some public TCRs occurred in many donors.

Per the germline V gene, CDR1 is MGHRA and CDR2 is YSYEKL. V lost 1 base, J lost 1 base, and 4 bases stayed unmatched. CDR3 length equals 16 residues. The donors were members of the roughly 120-subject validation cohort (separate from the approximately 730-subject first cohort). Sequencing was carried out using PBMCs. The TCR sequence derives from a woman younger than 30 in good health and CMV-seronegative. The chain uses TRBV4-1 and TRBJ2-1, with 7 positions matching TRBD2. The CDR3 sequence is CASSQVFSGSYNEQFF. The CDR3 nucleotides are TGCGCCAGCAGCCAAGTCTTTAGCGGGTCCTACAATGAGCAGTTCTTC.